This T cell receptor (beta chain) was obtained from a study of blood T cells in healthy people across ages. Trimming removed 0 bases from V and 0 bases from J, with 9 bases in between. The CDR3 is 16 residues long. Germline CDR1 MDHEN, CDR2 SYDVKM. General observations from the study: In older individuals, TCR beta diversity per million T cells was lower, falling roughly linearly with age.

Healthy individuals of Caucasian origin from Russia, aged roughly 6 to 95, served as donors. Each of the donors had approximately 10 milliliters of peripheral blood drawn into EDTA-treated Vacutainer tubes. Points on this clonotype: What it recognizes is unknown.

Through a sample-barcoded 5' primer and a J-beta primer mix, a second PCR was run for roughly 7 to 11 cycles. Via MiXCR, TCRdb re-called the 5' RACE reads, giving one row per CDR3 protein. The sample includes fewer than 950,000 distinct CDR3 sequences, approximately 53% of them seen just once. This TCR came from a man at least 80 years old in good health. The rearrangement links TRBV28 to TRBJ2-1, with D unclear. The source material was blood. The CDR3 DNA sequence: TGTGCCAGCAGTTTATGGGCTAGAAGCTCCTACAATGAGCAGTTCTTC. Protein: CASSLWARSSYNEQFF.